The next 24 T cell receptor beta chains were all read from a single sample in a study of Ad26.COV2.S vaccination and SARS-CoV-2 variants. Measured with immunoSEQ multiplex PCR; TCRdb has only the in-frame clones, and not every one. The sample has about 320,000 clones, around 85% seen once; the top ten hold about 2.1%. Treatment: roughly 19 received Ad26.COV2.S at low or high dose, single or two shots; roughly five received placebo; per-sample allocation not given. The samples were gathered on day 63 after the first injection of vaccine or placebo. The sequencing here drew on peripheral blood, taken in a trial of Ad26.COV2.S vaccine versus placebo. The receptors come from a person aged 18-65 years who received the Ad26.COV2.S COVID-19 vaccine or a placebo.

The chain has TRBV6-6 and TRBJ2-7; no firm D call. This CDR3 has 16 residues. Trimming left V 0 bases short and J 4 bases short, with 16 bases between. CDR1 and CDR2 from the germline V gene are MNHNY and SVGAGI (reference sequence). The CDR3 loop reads CASSYSTADRIYEQYF. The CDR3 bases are TGTGCCAGCAGTTACTCGACCGCAGACCGTATTTACGAGCAGTACTTC.

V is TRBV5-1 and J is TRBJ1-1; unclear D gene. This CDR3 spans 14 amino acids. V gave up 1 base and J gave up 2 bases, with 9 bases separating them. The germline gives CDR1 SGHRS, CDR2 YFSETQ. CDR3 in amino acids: CASSLYGRNTEAFF. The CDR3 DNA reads TGCGCCAGCAGCTTGTACGGCAGAAACACTGAAGCTTTCTTT.

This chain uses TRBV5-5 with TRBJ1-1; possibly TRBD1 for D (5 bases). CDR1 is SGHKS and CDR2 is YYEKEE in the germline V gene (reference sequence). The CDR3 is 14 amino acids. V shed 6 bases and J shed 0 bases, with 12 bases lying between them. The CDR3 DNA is TGTGCCAGCACTCAGGGAAATGTGAACACTGAAGCTTTCTTT. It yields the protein CASTQGNVNTEAFF.

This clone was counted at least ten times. This CDR3 reads CASSLLSGGERTEAFF. CDR3 DNA: TGTGCCAGCAGCTTATTGTCCGGCGGGGAGAGGACTGAAGCTTTCTTT. The V gene is TRBV7-3, the J gene TRBJ1-1; no clear D. CDR3 length equals 16 residues. In germline, CDR1 is SGHTA, CDR2 FQGTGA. Trimming shortened V by 2 bases and J by 5 bases, and 18 bases separated the two germline ends.

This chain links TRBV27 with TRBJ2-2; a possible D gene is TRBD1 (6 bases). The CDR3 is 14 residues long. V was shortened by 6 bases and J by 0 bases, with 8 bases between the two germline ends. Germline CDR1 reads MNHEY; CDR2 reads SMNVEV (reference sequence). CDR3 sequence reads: CASRWTANTGELFF. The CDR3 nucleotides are TGTGCCAGCAGATGGACAGCGAACACCGGGGAGCTGTTTTTT.

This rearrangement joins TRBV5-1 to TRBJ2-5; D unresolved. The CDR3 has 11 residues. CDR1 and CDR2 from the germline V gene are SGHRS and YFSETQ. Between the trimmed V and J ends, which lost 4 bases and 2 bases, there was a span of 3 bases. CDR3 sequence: CASSRQETQYF. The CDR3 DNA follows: TGCGCCAGCAGCCGTCAAGAGACCCAGTACTTC.

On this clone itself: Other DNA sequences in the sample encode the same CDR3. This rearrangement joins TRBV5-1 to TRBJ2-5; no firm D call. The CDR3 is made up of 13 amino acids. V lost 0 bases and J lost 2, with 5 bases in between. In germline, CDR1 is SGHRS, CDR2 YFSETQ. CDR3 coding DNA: TGCGCCAGCAGCTTGGGATCTCAAGAGACCCAGTACTTC. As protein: CASSLGSQETQYF. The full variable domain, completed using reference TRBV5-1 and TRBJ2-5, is KAGVTQTPRYLIKTRGQQVTLSCSPISGHRSVSWYQQTPGQGLQFLFEYFSETQRNKGNFPGRFSGRQFSNSRSEMNVSTLELGDSALYLCASSLGSQETQYFGPGTRLLVL.

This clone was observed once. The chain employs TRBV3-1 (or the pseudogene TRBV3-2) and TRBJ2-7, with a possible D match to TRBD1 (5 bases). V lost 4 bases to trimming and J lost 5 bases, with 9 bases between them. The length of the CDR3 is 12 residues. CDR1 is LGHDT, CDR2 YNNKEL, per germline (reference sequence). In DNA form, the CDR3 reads TGTGCCAGCAGCCTAGGGGTCCACGAGCAGTACTTC. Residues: CASSLGVHEQYF.

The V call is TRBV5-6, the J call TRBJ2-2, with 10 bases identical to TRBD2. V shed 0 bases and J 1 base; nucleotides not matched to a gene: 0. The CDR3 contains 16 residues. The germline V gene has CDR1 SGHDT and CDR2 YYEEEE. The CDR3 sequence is CASSLGLAGNTGELFF. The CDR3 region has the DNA TGTGCCAGCAGCTTGGGACTAGCGGGGAACACCGGGGAGCTGTTTTTT. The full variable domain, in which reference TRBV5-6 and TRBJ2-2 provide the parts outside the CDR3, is DAGVTQSPTHLIKTRGQQVTLRCSPKSGHDTVSWYQQALGQGPQFIFQYYEEEERQRGNFPDRFSGHQFPNYSSELNVNALLLGDSALYLCASSLGLAGNTGELFFGEGSRLTVL.

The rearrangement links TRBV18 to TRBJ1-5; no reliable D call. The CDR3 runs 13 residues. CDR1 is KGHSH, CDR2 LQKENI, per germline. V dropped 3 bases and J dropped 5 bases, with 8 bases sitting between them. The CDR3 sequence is CASSPGSDQPQHF. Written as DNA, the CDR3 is TGTGCCAGCTCACCGGGCAGCGATCAGCCCCAGCATTTT.

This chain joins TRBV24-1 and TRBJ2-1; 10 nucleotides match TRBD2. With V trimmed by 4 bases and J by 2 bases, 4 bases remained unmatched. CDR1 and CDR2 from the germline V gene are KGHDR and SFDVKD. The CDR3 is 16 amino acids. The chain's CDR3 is CATSDPAGGAYNEQFF. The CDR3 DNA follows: TGTGCCACCAGTGACCCAGCGGGGGGGGCCTACAATGAGCAGTTCTTC.

Here the CDR3 DNA reads TGTGCCAGCAGTTCCCAAGGGGAGTACACTGAAGCTTTCTTT. This codes for CASSSQGEYTEAFF. The gene calls are TRBV28 and TRBJ1-1, with D possibly matching TRBD1 (5 bases). The V gene's germline CDR1 is MDHEN and CDR2 SYDVKM. The CDR3 is 14 amino acids. Trimming took off 4 bases at V and 3 bases at J, with 12 bases between the two ends.

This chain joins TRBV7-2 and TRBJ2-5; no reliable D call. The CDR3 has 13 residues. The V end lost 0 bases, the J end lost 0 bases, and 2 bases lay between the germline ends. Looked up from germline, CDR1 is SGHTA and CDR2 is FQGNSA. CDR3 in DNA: TGTGCCAGCAGCTTAGCAGACCAAGAGACCCAGTACTTC. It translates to CASSLADQETQYF.

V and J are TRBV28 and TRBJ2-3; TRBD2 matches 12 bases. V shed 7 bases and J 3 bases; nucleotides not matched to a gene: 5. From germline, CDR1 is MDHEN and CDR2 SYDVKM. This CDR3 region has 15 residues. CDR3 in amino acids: CASILAGGPTDTQYF. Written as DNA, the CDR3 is TGTGCCAGCATCCTAGCGGGGGGGCCTACAGATACGCAGTATTTT.

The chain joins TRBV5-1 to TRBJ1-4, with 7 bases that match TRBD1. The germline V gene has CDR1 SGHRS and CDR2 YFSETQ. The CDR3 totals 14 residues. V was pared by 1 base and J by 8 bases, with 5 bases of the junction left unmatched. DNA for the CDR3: TGCGCCAGCAGCTTGACTCGGACAGGCGAAAAACTGTTTTTT. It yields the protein CASSLTRTGEKLFF.

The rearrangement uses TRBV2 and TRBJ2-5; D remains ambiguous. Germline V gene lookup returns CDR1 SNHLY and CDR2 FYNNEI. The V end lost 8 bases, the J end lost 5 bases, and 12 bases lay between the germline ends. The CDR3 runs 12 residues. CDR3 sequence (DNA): TGTGCCAGCGGCGTCCTCCCCGAGACCCAGTACTTC. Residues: CASGVLPETQYF. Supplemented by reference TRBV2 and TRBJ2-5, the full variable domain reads EPEVTQTPSHQVTQMGQEVILRCVPISNHLYFYWYRQILGQKVEFLVSFYNNEISEKSEIFDDQFSVERPDGSNFTLKIRSTKLEDSAMYFCASGVLPETQYFGPGTRLLVL.

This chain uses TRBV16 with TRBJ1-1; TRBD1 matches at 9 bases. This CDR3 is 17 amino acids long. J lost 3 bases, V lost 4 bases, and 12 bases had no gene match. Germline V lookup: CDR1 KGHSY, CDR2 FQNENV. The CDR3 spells CASSLWVGTGIHTEAFF. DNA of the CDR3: TGTGCCAGCAGCCTATGGGTAGGGACAGGGATCCACACTGAAGCTTTCTTT.

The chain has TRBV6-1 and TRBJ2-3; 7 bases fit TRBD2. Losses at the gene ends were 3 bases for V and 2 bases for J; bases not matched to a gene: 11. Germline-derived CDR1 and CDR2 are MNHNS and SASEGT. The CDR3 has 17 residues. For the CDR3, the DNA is TGTGCCAGCAGTGATGGCCCGGTGGGAGGGACCACAGATACGCAGTATTTT. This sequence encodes CASSDGPVGGTTDTQYF.

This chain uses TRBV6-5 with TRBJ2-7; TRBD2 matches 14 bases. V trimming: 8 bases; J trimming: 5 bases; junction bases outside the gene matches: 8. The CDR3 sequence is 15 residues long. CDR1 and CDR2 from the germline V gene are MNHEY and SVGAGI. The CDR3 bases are TGTGCCAGCGTCCGACTAGCGGGGGGGCACGACGAGCAGTACTTC. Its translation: CASVRLAGGHDEQYF.

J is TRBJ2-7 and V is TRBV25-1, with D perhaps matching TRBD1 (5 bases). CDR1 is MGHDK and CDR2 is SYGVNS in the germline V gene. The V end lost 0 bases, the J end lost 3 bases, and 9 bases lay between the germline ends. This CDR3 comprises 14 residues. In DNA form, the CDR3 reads TGTGCCAGCAGTGAATACAGGGCGATCTACGAGCAGTACTTC. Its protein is CASSEYRAIYEQYF.

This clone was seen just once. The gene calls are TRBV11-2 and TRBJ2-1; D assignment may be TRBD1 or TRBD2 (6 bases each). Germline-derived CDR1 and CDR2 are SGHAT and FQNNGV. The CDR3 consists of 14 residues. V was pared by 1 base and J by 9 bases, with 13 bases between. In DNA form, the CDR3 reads TGTGCCAGCAGCTTAGTTTCACAGGGACTTGAGCAGTTCTTC. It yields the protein CASSLVSQGLEQFF.

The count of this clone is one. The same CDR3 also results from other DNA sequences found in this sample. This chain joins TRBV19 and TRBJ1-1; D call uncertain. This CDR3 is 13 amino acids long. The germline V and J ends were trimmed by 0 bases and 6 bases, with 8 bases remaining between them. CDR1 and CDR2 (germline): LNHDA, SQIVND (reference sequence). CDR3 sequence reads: CASSIDRGAEAFF. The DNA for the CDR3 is TGTGCCAGTAGTATAGATCGCGGGGCTGAAGCTTTCTTT.

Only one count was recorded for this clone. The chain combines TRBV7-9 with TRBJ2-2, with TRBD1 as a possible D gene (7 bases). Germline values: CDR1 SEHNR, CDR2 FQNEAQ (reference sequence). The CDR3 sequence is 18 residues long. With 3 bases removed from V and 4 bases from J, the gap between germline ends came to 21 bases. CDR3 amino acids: CASSLGRSGGPTTGELFF. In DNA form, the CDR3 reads TGTGCCAGCAGCTTGGGGAGATCAGGGGGGCCGACCACCGGGGAGCTGTTTTTT.

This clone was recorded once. CDR3 DNA: TGTGCCAGCAGCCAACCTCCGGAGCACAACGAGCAGTACTTC. This sequence encodes CASSQPPEHNEQYF. The chain uses TRBV3-1 (or the pseudogene TRBV3-2) and TRBJ2-7; D unresolved. CDR1 is LGHDT and CDR2 is YNNKEL in the germline V gene (reference sequence). The CDR3 loop spans 14 amino acids. V was clipped by 2 bases and J by 5 bases, with 13 bases between them.